This T cell receptor (beta chain) appears in the sequencing data of a study of T-cell reconstitution after alpha-beta-depleted transplantation in children. Germline V CDR1 and CDR2: MDHEN, SYDVKM. The CDR3 is 11 amino acids. Ten or more counts support this clonotype. Unique molecular identifiers were used in preparing the TCRbeta library. TCRdb used MiXCR to reprocess the PCR reads, holding one entry per CDR3 protein. The repertoire has approximately 83,000 distinct CDR3 sequences, roughly 7.7% of them found once; the top ten carry 5.5% to 8%. This receptor was obtained from a human donor who donated a stem cell graft to a child with congenital amegakaryocytic thrombocytopenia. The V call is TRBV28, the J call TRBJ2-7; D is unresolved. The J call is in doubt because the DNA end fits TRBJ2-4 better. Here the sequenced sample was PBMCs from the stem cell graft donor, taken from the stem cell graft. DNA of the CDR3: TGTGCCAGCAGTGCCCCAGACATTCAGTACTTC. It is translated as CASSAPDIQYF.